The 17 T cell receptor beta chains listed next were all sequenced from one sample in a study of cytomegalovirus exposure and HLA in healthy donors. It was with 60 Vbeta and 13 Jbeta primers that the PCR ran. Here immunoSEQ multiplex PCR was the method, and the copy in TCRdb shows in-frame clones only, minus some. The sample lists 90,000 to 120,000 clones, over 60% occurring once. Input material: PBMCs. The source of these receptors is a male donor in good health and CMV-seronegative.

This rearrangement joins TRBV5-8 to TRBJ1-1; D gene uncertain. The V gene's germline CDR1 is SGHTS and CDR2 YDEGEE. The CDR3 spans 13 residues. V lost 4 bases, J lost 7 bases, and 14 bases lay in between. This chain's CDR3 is CASSRPGVHEAFF. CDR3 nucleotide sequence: TGTGCCAGCAGCCGGCCTGGAGTTCATGAAGCTTTCTTT.

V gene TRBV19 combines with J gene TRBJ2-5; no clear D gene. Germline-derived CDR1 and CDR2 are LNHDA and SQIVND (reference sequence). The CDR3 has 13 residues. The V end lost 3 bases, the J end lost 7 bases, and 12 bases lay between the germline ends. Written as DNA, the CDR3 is TGTGCCAGTAGTATGAGCTCCCCAGGGACCCAGTACTTC. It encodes CASSMSSPGTQYF.

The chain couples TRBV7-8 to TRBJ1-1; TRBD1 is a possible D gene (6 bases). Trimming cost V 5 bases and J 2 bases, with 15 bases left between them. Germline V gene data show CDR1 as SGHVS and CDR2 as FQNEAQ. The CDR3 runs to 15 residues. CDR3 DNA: TGTGCCAGCAGCCAACAGGGTTTGATTAACACTGAAGCTTTCTTT. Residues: CASSQQGLINTEAFF.

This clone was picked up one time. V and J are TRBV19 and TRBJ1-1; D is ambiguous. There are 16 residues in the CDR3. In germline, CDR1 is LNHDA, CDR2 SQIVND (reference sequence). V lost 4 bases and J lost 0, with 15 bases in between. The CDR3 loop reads CASSTSGMTMNTEAFF. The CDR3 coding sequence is TGTGCCAGTAGTACCTCCGGGATGACCATGAACACTGAAGCTTTCTTT.

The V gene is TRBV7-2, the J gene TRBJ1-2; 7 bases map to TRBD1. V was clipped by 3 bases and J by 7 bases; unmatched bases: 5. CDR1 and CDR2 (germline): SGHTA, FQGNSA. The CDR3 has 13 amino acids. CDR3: CASSFSTGSGYTF. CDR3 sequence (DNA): TGTGCCAGCAGCTTTTCGACAGGGAGTGGCTACACCTTC.

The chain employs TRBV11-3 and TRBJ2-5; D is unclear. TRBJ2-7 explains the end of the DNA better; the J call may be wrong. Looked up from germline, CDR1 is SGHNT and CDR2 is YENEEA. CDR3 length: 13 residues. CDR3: CASSLRVSYEQYF. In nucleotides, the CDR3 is TGTGCCAGCAGCTTGCGAGTTTCCTACGAGCAGTACTTC.

Here the CDR3 DNA reads TGTGCCAGCTCACCACTTCTGTCAACTAATGAAAAACTGTTTTTT. Protein product: CASSPLLSTNEKLFF. This chain connects TRBV18 to TRBJ1-4, with D unclear. Germline V CDR1 and CDR2: KGHSH, LQKENI. Trimming left V 1 base short and J 0 bases short, with 6 bases between. The CDR3 contains 15 residues.

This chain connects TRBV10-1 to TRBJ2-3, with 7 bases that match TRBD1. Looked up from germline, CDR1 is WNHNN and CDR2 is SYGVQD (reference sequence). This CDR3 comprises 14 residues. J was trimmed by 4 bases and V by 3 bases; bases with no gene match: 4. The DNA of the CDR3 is TGCGCCAGCAGTGAAGGGGGCGTCGCAGATACGCAGTATTTT. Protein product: CASSEGGVADTQYF.

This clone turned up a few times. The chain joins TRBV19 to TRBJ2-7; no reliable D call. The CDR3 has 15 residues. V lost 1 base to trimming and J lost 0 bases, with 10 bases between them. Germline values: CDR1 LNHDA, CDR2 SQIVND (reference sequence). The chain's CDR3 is CASSIVLRPSYEQYF. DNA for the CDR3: TGTGCCAGTAGTATAGTTTTGCGGCCCTCCTACGAGCAGTACTTC.

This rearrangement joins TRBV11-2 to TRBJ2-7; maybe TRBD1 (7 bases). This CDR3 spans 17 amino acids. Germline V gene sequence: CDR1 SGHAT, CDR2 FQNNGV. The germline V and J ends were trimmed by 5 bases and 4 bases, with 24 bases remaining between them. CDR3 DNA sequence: TGTGCCAGCAGCCCCCGCGGCGGGACAGAAACCCTTTACGAGCAGTACTTC. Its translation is CASSPRGGTETLYEQYF.

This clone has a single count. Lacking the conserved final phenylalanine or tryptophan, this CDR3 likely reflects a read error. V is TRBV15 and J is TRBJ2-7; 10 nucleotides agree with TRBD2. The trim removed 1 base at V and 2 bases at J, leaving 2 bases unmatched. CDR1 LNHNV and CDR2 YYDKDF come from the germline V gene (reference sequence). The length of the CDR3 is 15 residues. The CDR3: CATSRGTSGPYEQYL. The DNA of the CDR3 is TGTGCCACCAGCAGAGGGACTAGCGGACCCTACGAGCAGTACCTC.

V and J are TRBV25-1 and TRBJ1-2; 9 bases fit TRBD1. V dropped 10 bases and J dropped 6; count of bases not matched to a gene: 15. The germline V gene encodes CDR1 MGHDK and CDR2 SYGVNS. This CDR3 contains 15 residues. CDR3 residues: CATAETGGSRDGYTF. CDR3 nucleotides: TGTGCCACCGCTGAGACAGGGGGGTCCCGGGATGGCTACACCTTC.

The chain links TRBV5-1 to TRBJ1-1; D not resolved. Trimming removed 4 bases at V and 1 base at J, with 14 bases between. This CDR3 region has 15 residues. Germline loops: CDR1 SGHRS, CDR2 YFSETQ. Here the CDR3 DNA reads TGCGCCAGCAGCCGATCTGCTTCGGGGAACACTGAAGCTTTCTTT. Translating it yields CASSRSASGNTEAFF.

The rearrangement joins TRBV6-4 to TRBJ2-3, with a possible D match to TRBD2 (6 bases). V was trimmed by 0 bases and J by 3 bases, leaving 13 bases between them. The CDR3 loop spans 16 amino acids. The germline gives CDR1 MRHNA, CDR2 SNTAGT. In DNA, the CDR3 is TGTGCCAGCAGTGACTCGGCCAGCCGGGGGACAGATACGCAGTATTTT. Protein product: CASSDSASRGTDTQYF.

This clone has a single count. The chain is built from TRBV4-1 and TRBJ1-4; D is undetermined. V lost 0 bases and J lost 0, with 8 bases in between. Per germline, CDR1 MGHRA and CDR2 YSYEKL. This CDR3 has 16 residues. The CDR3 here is CASSQEASPTNEKLFF. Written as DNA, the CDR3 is TGCGCCAGCAGCCAAGAAGCGTCCCCAACTAATGAAAAACTGTTTTTT.

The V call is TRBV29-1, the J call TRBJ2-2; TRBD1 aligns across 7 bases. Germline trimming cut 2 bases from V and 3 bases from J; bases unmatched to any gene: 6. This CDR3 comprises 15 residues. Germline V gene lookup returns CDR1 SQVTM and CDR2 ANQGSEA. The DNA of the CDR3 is TGCAGCGTTGAACGGACAGGAGGCTACACCGGGGAGCTGTTTTTT. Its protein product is CSVERTGGYTGELFF.

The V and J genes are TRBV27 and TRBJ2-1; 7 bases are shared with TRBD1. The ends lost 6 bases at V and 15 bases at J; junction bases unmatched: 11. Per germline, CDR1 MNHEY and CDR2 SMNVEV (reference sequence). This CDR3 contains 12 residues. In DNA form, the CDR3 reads TGTGCCAGCAGGCAAATACAGGGGACCTGGTTCTTC. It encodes CASRQIQGTWFF.